A selection of T cell receptor beta chains follows, all from one sample in a study of T cells in Graves' hyperthyroidism and ophthalmopathy. TCRdb re-called the multiplex PCR reads through MiXCR, storing one row per CDR3 protein. The table lists 490,000 or so distinct CDR3 sequences, under 25% of them singletons. Specimen: blood. The receptors were gathered from a woman in her 70s with Graves' ophthalmopathy. The CDR3 runs from the conserved cysteine through the conserved F or W. Fields, in order: CDR3 protein, CDR3 DNA, V gene, clone size, J gene, D gene. The D gene is left open where the match is weak. A clone size is listed for some rows: how often the clone was seen (once, few, many), or a class if it is expanded.

cdr3_aa: CASSHSIAGGNEQFF
cdr3_nt: TGTGCCAGCAGTCACTCGATAGCGGGAGGAAATGAGCAGTTCTTC
v_call: TRBV11-3
clone_size: many
j_call: TRBJ2-1
d_call: TRBD2

cdr3_aa: CASRGRGPSNQPQHF
cdr3_nt: TGTGCCAGCAGGGGAAGGGGGCCAAGCAATCAGCCCCAGCATTTT
v_call: TRBV28
clone_size: many
j_call: TRBJ1-5
d_call: TRBD1

cdr3_aa: CAWSISLREQFF
cdr3_nt: TGTGCCTGGAGTATATCTCTTAGGGAGCAGTTCTTC
v_call: TRBV30
clone_size: few
j_call: TRBJ2-1
d_call: .

cdr3_aa: CATRTASLGGRAADEQFF
cdr3_nt: TGTGCCACCAGAACCGCAAGCCTGGGCGGGAGGGCAGCGGATGAGCAGTTCTTC
v_call: TRBV24-1
clone_size: .
j_call: TRBJ2-1
d_call: TRBD2

cdr3_aa: CASSFATNYGYTF
cdr3_nt: TGTGCCAGCAGCTTTGCCACTAACTATGGCTACACCTTC
v_call: TRBV7-8
clone_size: many
j_call: TRBJ1-2
d_call: .

cdr3_aa: CASSLLAQRTDTQYF
cdr3_nt: TGTGCCAGCAGCCTACTAGCGCAGCGGACAGATACGCAGTATTTT
v_call: TRBV11-2
clone_size: many
j_call: TRBJ2-3
d_call: TRBD2

cdr3_aa: CASSGPGGPNTEAFF
cdr3_nt: TGCGCCAGCAGCGGACCAGGGGGCCCGAACACTGAAGCTTTCTTT
v_call: TRBV5-1
clone_size: few
j_call: TRBJ1-1
d_call: TRBD1

cdr3_aa: CSARVQAYEQYF
cdr3_nt: TGCAGTGCTAGGGTGCAGGCCTACGAGCAGTACTTC
v_call: TRBV20-1
clone_size: many
j_call: TRBJ2-7
d_call: .

cdr3_aa: CASSETGSRILNYGYTF
cdr3_nt: TGTGCCAGCAGTGAGACAGGGAGTAGAATATTAAACTATGGCTACACCTTC
v_call: TRBV2
clone_size: .
j_call: TRBJ1-2
d_call: TRBD1

cdr3_aa: CASGGDRGLNTEAFF
cdr3_nt: TGCGCCAGTGGGGGGGACAGGGGGTTGAACACTGAAGCTTTCTTT
v_call: TRBV10-1
clone_size: .
j_call: TRBJ1-1
d_call: TRBD1

cdr3_aa: CASSQFEQGGNTIYF
cdr3_nt: TGCGCCAGCAGCCAATTCGAACAGGGAGGAAACACCATATATTTT
v_call: TRBV4-1
clone_size: .
j_call: TRBJ1-3
d_call: .

cdr3_aa: CSAVTGGEYSPLHF
cdr3_nt: TGCAGTGCTGTGACAGGGGGCGAGTATTCACCCCTCCACTTT
v_call: TRBV20-1
clone_size: .
j_call: TRBJ1-6
d_call: TRBD1

cdr3_aa: CAWRQGRGTEAFF
cdr3_nt: TGTGCCTGGAGGCAGGGAAGGGGCACTGAAGCTTTCTTT
v_call: TRBV30
clone_size: .
j_call: TRBJ1-1
d_call: .

cdr3_aa: CASSRGTGRGETQYF
cdr3_nt: TGTGCCAGCAGCCGAGGAACAGGGAGGGGAGAGACCCAGTACTTC
v_call: TRBV6-1
clone_size: few
j_call: TRBJ2-5
d_call: .

cdr3_aa: CASSESGPYNEQFF
cdr3_nt: TGCGCCAGCAGTGAAAGCGGCCCTTACAATGAGCAGTTCTTC
v_call: TRBV10-2
clone_size: few
j_call: TRBJ2-1
d_call: .

cdr3_aa: CASGTGGAADTQYF
cdr3_nt: TGTGCCAGCGGGACAGGGGGCGCAGCAGATACGCAGTATTTT
v_call: TRBV11-2
clone_size: few
j_call: TRBJ2-3
d_call: TRBD1

cdr3_aa: CASSRVADQETQYF
cdr3_nt: TGTGCCAGCAGCCGAGTAGCGGACCAAGAGACCCAGTACTTC
v_call: TRBV4-2
clone_size: .
j_call: TRBJ2-5
d_call: .

cdr3_aa: CASSYSKVVPEAFF
cdr3_nt: TGTGCCAGCAGTTACTCGAAGGTGGTCCCTGAAGCTTTCTTT
v_call: TRBV6-2/TRBV6-3
clone_size: .
j_call: TRBJ1-1
d_call: .

cdr3_aa: CASSSSGANYGYTF
cdr3_nt: TGTGCCAGCAGTTCAAGCGGGGCGAACTATGGCTACACCTTC
v_call: TRBV12-3/TRBV12-4
clone_size: few
j_call: TRBJ1-2
d_call: .

cdr3_aa: CASSWWTSGIKGELFF
cdr3_nt: TGCGCCAGCAGCTGGTGGACTAGCGGGATTAAGGGGGAGCTGTTTTTT
v_call: TRBV5-1
clone_size: .
j_call: TRBJ2-2
d_call: TRBD2

cdr3_aa: CASRLSGSINEQFF
cdr3_nt: TGTGCCAGCAGACTTAGCGGGAGCATCAATGAGCAGTTCTTC
v_call: TRBV27
clone_size: few
j_call: TRBJ2-1
d_call: TRBD2

cdr3_aa: CASSFDPLTGGYTF
cdr3_nt: TGTGCCAGCAGTTTTGATCCCCTGACGGGTGGCTACACCTTC
v_call: TRBV12-3/TRBV12-4
clone_size: few
j_call: TRBJ1-2
d_call: .

cdr3_aa: CASSQEPGQGFYGYTF
cdr3_nt: TGCGCCAGCAGCCAAGAGCCGGGACAGGGTTTCTATGGCTACACCTTC
v_call: TRBV4-3
clone_size: .
j_call: TRBJ1-2
d_call: TRBD1

cdr3_aa: CASSKSGTATLYGYTF
cdr3_nt: TGTGCCAGTAGTAAGTCCGGGACAGCCACCCTCTATGGCTACACCTTC
v_call: TRBV19
clone_size: few
j_call: TRBJ1-2
d_call: TRBD1

cdr3_aa: CASLLGGQGEKLFF
cdr3_nt: TGTGCCAGCCTCCTTGGGGGGCAGGGAGAAAAACTGTTTTTT
v_call: TRBV28
clone_size: .
j_call: TRBJ1-4
d_call: .

cdr3_aa: CASSTSYRPTDTQYF
cdr3_nt: TGTGCCAGCAGCACCTCGTACAGGCCCACAGATACGCAGTATTTT
v_call: TRBV3-1
clone_size: .
j_call: TRBJ2-3
d_call: .

cdr3_aa: CSATRWGYEQYF
cdr3_nt: TGCAGTGCCACCAGGTGGGGCTACGAGCAGTACTTC
v_call: TRBV20-1
clone_size: .
j_call: TRBJ2-7
d_call: .

cdr3_aa: CASSFQGQGATEKLFF
cdr3_nt: TGTGCCAGCAGTTTCCAGGGACAGGGGGCGACGGAAAAACTGTTTTTT
v_call: TRBV28
clone_size: many
j_call: TRBJ1-4
d_call: TRBD1

cdr3_aa: CAWSAGTGWYEQYF
cdr3_nt: TGTGCCTGGAGCGCGGGGACAGGGTGGTACGAGCAGTACTTC
v_call: TRBV30
clone_size: many
j_call: TRBJ2-7
d_call: TRBD1

cdr3_aa: CASSLGPSGIDEQYF
cdr3_nt: TGTGCCAGCAGTTTAGGGCCTAGCGGGATTGACGAGCAGTACTTC
v_call: TRBV12-3/TRBV12-4
clone_size: many
j_call: TRBJ2-7
d_call: TRBD2

cdr3_aa: CSAHQRLNEKLFF
cdr3_nt: TGCAGTGCTCATCAGAGACTAAATGAAAAACTGTTTTTT
v_call: TRBV20-1
clone_size: .
j_call: TRBJ1-4
d_call: .

cdr3_aa: CAWSYTGAYEQYF
cdr3_nt: TGTGCCTGGAGTTATACCGGGGCCTACGAGCAGTACTTC
v_call: TRBV30
clone_size: few
j_call: TRBJ2-7
d_call: .

cdr3_aa: CASSDGHPTYNEQFF
cdr3_nt: TGTGCCAGCAGTGACGGACATCCGACCTACAATGAGCAGTTCTTC
v_call: TRBV25-1
clone_size: many
j_call: TRBJ2-1
d_call: .

cdr3_aa: CSAATGYEQFF
cdr3_nt: TGCAGTGCCGCCACAGGGTATGAGCAGTTCTTC
v_call: TRBV20-1
clone_size: .
j_call: TRBJ2-1
d_call: .

cdr3_aa: CASSLLEPQHF
cdr3_nt: TGTGCCAGCAGTTTACTTGAGCCCCAGCATTTT
v_call: TRBV28
clone_size: .
j_call: TRBJ1-5
d_call: .

cdr3_aa: CASSLRAALSSYNEQFF
cdr3_nt: TGTGCCAGCAGCTTAAGGGCGGCCCTGAGCTCCTACAATGAGCAGTTCTTC
v_call: TRBV7-9
clone_size: .
j_call: TRBJ2-1
d_call: .

cdr3_aa: CSATGATHEQYF
cdr3_nt: TGCAGTGCTACCGGGGCCACACACGAGCAGTACTTC
v_call: TRBV20-1
clone_size: .
j_call: TRBJ2-7
d_call: .

cdr3_aa: CASSLDRRGEQYF
cdr3_nt: TGTGCCAGCAGCTTGGACCGGAGGGGCGAGCAGTACTTC
v_call: TRBV28
clone_size: .
j_call: TRBJ2-7
d_call: .

cdr3_aa: CSAESPGLAGHLSNYEQYF
cdr3_nt: TGCAGTGCTGAATCTCCGGGACTAGCGGGACACCTTAGCAATTACGAGCAGTACTTC
v_call: TRBV20-1
clone_size: .
j_call: TRBJ2-7
d_call: TRBD2

cdr3_aa: CASSADRILGEQYF
cdr3_nt: TGCGCCAGCAGCGCGGACAGGATCCTCGGCGAGCAGTACTTC
v_call: TRBV5-1
clone_size: many
j_call: TRBJ2-7
d_call: TRBD1

cdr3_aa: CASSLGRDAFF
cdr3_nt: TGTGCCAGCAGCTTAGGCAGGGACGCTTTCTTT
v_call: TRBV7-2
clone_size: .
j_call: TRBJ1-1
d_call: .

cdr3_aa: CASSFPQGRMGEQYF
cdr3_nt: TGTGCCAGCAGTTTCCCACAGGGGAGGATGGGCGAGCAGTACTTC
v_call: TRBV28
clone_size: many
j_call: TRBJ2-7
d_call: .

cdr3_aa: CASSVSGTGVNEQYF
cdr3_nt: TGTGCCAGCAGCGTGTCCGGGACAGGGGTCAACGAGCAGTACTTC
v_call: TRBV9
clone_size: .
j_call: TRBJ2-7
d_call: TRBD1

cdr3_aa: CASSLGLGSDTQYF
cdr3_nt: TGTGCCAGCAGCTTGGGTTTAGGATCAGATACGCAGTATTTT
v_call: TRBV5-6
clone_size: .
j_call: TRBJ2-3
d_call: .

cdr3_aa: CASSLEGGGDTQYF
cdr3_nt: TGTGCCAGCAGTCTTGAGGGAGGTGGGGATACGCAGTATTTT
v_call: TRBV27
clone_size: .
j_call: TRBJ2-3
d_call: .

cdr3_aa: CSARDSGDSGDTEAFF
cdr3_nt: TGCAGTGCTAGAGATTCGGGCGACAGTGGGGACACTGAAGCTTTCTTT
v_call: TRBV20-1
clone_size: .
j_call: TRBJ1-1
d_call: .

cdr3_aa: CASSLSRAQPQHF
cdr3_nt: TGTGCCAGCAGTTTATCCAGGGCCCAGCCCCAGCATTTT
v_call: TRBV28
clone_size: many
j_call: TRBJ1-5
d_call: .

cdr3_aa: CATATGVNTGELFF
cdr3_nt: TGTGCCACCGCTACAGGGGTCAACACCGGGGAGCTGTTTTTT
v_call: TRBV24-1
clone_size: many
j_call: TRBJ2-2
d_call: TRBD1

cdr3_aa: CSTRRTANTEAFF
cdr3_nt: TGCAGTACTAGAAGGACAGCGAACACTGAAGCTTTCTTT
v_call: TRBV20-1
clone_size: few
j_call: TRBJ1-1
d_call: .

cdr3_aa: CASSSSAGEADTQYF
cdr3_nt: TGTGCCAGCAGCTCAAGCGCGGGAGAGGCAGATACGCAGTATTTT
v_call: TRBV7-2
clone_size: .
j_call: TRBJ2-3
d_call: TRBD2

cdr3_aa: CASSPGGPAKNIQYF
cdr3_nt: TGTGCCAGCAGCCCGGGAGGGCCAGCCAAAAACATTCAGTACTTC
v_call: TRBV7-2
clone_size: many
j_call: TRBJ2-4
d_call: TRBD2

cdr3_aa: CAWSPYSNQPQHF
cdr3_nt: TGTGCCTGGAGTCCGTATAGCAATCAGCCCCAGCATTTT
v_call: TRBV30
clone_size: many
j_call: TRBJ1-5
d_call: .

cdr3_aa: CASSPPLAGVSNEQFF
cdr3_nt: TGTGCCAGCAGCCCCCCCTTAGCGGGAGTCAGCAATGAGCAGTTCTTC
v_call: TRBV7-2
clone_size: .
j_call: TRBJ2-1
d_call: TRBD2